These 22 T cell receptor beta chains were all obtained from the same sample, sequenced in a study of Ad26.COV2.S vaccination and SARS-CoV-2 variants. Specified treatment: roughly 18 received Ad26.COV2.S at low or high dose, single or two shots; 5 received placebo; per-sample allocation not given. Samples analyzed were those drawn on day 63 after the first vaccine or placebo injection. The data were produced by immunoSEQ multiplex PCR, yet TCRdb's version contains in-frame clones alone and is incomplete. The sample has 440,000 or so clones; around 91% are singletons. This material consisted of peripheral blood, taken in a trial of Ad26.COV2.S vaccine versus placebo. The source is a person aged 18 to 59 who received the Ad26.COV2.S COVID-19 vaccine or a placebo.

The chain joins TRBV18 to TRBJ2-1; possible D gene TRBD2, 5 bases. The CDR3 covers 12 residues. Trimming removed 4 bases from V and 9 bases from J, with 10 bases in between. The germline V gene has CDR1 KGHSH and CDR2 LQKENI. DNA of the CDR3: TGTGCCAGCTCACGGGTAGGAGGTGAGCAGTTCTTC. This codes for CASSRVGGEQFF.

The gene calls are TRBV27 and TRBJ1-5; the D gene is possibly TRBD1 (6 bases). This CDR3 is 15 amino acids long. The ends were cut back, 4 bases at V and 11 bases at J, with 21 bases in the middle. Per the germline V gene, CDR1 is MNHEY and CDR2 is SMNVEV (reference sequence). CDR3 protein: CASSSRDVGGGSQHF. The DNA of the CDR3 is TGTGCCAGCAGTTCACGGGACGTCGGAGGGGGGTCCCAGCATTTT.

The chain employs TRBV18 and TRBJ1-5; a possible D gene is TRBD1 (6 bases). V lost 1 base to trimming and J lost 0 bases, with 22 bases between them. The CDR3 has 20 amino acids. CDR1 KGHSH and CDR2 LQKENI come from the germline V gene. The CDR3 reads CASSPLRQVPTTISNQPQHF. The CDR3 bases are TGTGCCAGCTCACCACTAAGACAGGTTCCCACAACCATTAGCAATCAGCCCCAGCATTTT. The variable domain in full, with the rest retrieved from reference TRBV18 and TRBJ1-5, is NAGVMQNPRHLVRRRGQEARLRCSPMKGHSHVYWYRQLPEEGLKFMVYLQKENIIDESGMPKERFSAEFPKEGPSILRIQQVVRGDSAAYFCASSPLRQVPTTISNQPQHFGDGTRLSIL.

The chain is built from TRBV27 and TRBJ2-2; no clear D. The CDR3 is 17 residues long. Germline V gene data show CDR1 as MNHEY and CDR2 as SMNVEV (reference sequence). The V end lost 2 bases, the J end lost 1 base, and 14 bases lay between the germline ends. CDR3 in amino acids: CASSLPPFLGNTGELFF. Here the CDR3 DNA reads TGTGCCAGCAGTTTACCCCCTTTTTTAGGGAACACCGGGGAGCTGTTTTTT.

The rearrangement uses TRBV4-2 and TRBJ1-5; TRBD1 might be the D (6 bases). CDR3 length equals 16 residues. Germline CDR1 and CDR2: LGHNA and YNFKEQ. Trimming removed 0 bases from V and 0 bases from J, with 9 bases in between. DNA of the CDR3: TGTGCCAGCAGCCAAGAGGGGGGCGCTAGCAATCAGCCCCAGCATTTT. This translates into CASSQEGGASNQPQHF.

The V gene is TRBV14, the J gene TRBJ2-7; possibly TRBD2 for D (6 bases). The V gene's germline CDR1 is SGHDN and CDR2 FVKESK. The CDR3 sequence is 22 residues long. V dropped 0 bases and J dropped 3 bases, with 33 bases sitting between them. The CDR3 sequence is CASSQDGDQILGPGTRYYEQYF. The CDR3 bases are TGTGCCAGCAGCCAAGATGGGGATCAGATTTTAGGTCCCGGGACTCGCTACTACGAGCAGTACTTC.

This chain joins TRBV6-4 and TRBJ2-4; no clear D. The CDR3 has 14 residues. CDR1 is MRHNA and CDR2 is SNTAGT in the germline V gene. V was trimmed by 8 bases and J by 0 bases, leaving 11 bases between them. The CDR3 DNA reads TGTGCCAGCCCCCACCCGGTAGCCAAAAACATTCAGTACTTC. Translated: CASPHPVAKNIQYF.

This clone was observed once. The chain is built from TRBV27 and TRBJ2-7, with D perhaps TRBD2 (7 bases). The CDR3 extends over 15 amino acids. Germline CDR1 MNHEY, CDR2 SMNVEV (reference sequence). V shed 6 bases and J shed 5 bases, with 20 bases lying between them. The CDR3 DNA reads TGTGCCAGCAGCCTAGGGTTTCCGGGGGGCAACGAGCAGTACTTC. Encoded protein: CASSLGFPGGNEQYF.

The chain couples TRBV28 to TRBJ2-3; D may be TRBD1 or TRBD2 (5 bases each). CDR3 length: 14 residues. The V end lost 6 bases, the J end lost 0 bases, and 10 bases lay between the germline ends. Germline values: CDR1 MDHEN, CDR2 SYDVKM. The CDR3 bases are TGTGCCAGCAGCGGGACGTCGAGCACAGATACGCAGTATTTT. Protein: CASSGTSSTDTQYF.

The chain is built from TRBV6-2 or TRBV6-3 and TRBJ2-1; 14 bases agree with TRBD2. The CDR3 totals 16 residues. V dropped 6 bases and J dropped 7; count of bases not matched to a gene: 8. Germline assignment: CDR1 MNHEY and CDR2 SVGEGT. This CDR3 reads CASSLRLAGGLNEQFF. Here the CDR3 DNA reads TGTGCCAGCAGCTTACGACTAGCGGGAGGGCTAAATGAGCAGTTCTTC.

The chain has TRBV3-1 (or the pseudogene TRBV3-2) and TRBJ2-3, with D uncertain. V dropped 1 base and J dropped 4 bases, with 12 bases sitting between them. The germline V gene has CDR1 LGHDT and CDR2 YNNKEL (reference sequence). The CDR3 contains 15 residues. Written as DNA, the CDR3 is TGTGCCAGCAGCCAAGTAACCGACCCCCCAGATACGCAGTATTTT. As protein: CASSQVTDPPDTQYF.

The J gene is TRBJ2-1, the V gene TRBV28, with D possibly being TRBD1 or TRBD2 (5 bases each). V lost 4 bases to trimming and J lost 0 bases, with 13 bases between them. The CDR3 contains 16 residues. Germline loops: CDR1 MDHEN, CDR2 SYDVKM. CDR3 region: CASSSSGTSSYNEQFF. For the CDR3, the DNA is TGTGCCAGCAGTTCATCCGGGACCAGCTCCTACAATGAGCAGTTCTTC.

On this clone: The sample carries other DNA sequences with the same CDR3. The chain combines TRBV10-3 with TRBJ2-5; possible D gene TRBD2, 6 bases. Germline V gene lookup returns CDR1 ENHRY and CDR2 SYGVKD. V dropped 2 bases and J dropped 3 bases, with 7 bases sitting between them. CDR3 length: 13 amino acids. The CDR3 is CAISEGGEETQYF. CDR3 sequence (DNA): TGTGCCATCAGTGAGGGCGGGGAAGAGACCCAGTACTTC.

The chain combines TRBV28 with TRBJ2-7, with unresolved D. The germline gives CDR1 MDHEN, CDR2 SYDVKM. V lost 5 bases and J lost 9, with 14 bases in between. The length of the CDR3 is 12 residues. The CDR3 region is CASSVTPTGQYF. The DNA for the CDR3 is TGTGCCAGCAGTGTGACGCCGACGGGGCAGTACTTC.

This chain connects TRBV28 to TRBJ1-5; no firm D call. The germline V gene has CDR1 MDHEN and CDR2 SYDVKM. V was shortened by 6 bases and J by 6 bases, with 12 bases between the two germline ends. CDR3 length equals 13 residues. This chain's CDR3 is CASSEAGGQPQHF. The CDR3 DNA is TGTGCCAGCAGCGAGGCGGGTGGTCAGCCCCAGCATTTT.

The V call is TRBV10-3, the J call TRBJ2-2; perhaps TRBD1 as D (5 bases). Germline CDR1 and CDR2: ENHRY and SYGVKD. The CDR3 spans 15 residues. Trimming removed 3 bases at V and 1 base at J, with 9 bases between. Here the CDR3 DNA reads TGTGCCATCAGTGACTATCAGGGGAACACCGGGGAGCTGTTTTTT. As protein: CAISDYQGNTGELFF.

V is TRBV6-6 and J is TRBJ1-1; D gene unclear. Per the germline V gene, CDR1 is MNHNY and CDR2 is SVGAGI (reference sequence). Trimming removed 8 bases at V and 0 bases at J, with 7 bases between. CDR3 length: 12 residues. The CDR3 protein is CASLSMNTEAFF. The DNA for the CDR3 is TGTGCCAGCCTATCCATGAACACTGAAGCTTTCTTT.

The chain combines TRBV30 with TRBJ1-1, with a possible D match to TRBD1 (6 bases). The CDR3 runs 15 residues. CDR1 is GTSNPN, CDR2 SVGIG, per germline (reference sequence). V was shortened by 5 bases and J by 4 bases, with 20 bases between the two germline ends. CDR3: CAWGRETGMSTEAFF. The CDR3 bases are TGTGCCTGGGGACGCGAGACAGGAATGTCCACTGAAGCTTTCTTT. Based on the CDR3 plus reference TRBV30 and TRBJ1-1, the full variable domain is SQTIHQWPATLVQPVGSPLSLECTVEGTSNPNLYWYRQAAGRGLQLLFYSVGIGQISSEVPQNLSASRPQDRQFILSSKKLLLSDSGFYLCAWGRETGMSTEAFFGQGTRLTVV.

The chain links TRBV7-9 to TRBJ1-3, with D possibly being TRBD1 (6 bases). Germline V gene sequence: CDR1 SEHNR, CDR2 FQNEAQ (reference sequence). This CDR3 contains 13 residues. The V end was cut by 5 bases, the J end by 3 bases, with 8 bases between. CDR3 nucleotide sequence: TGTGCCAGCAGCACAGGGTTTGGAAACACCATATATTTT. This gives the protein CASSTGFGNTIYF.

Points on this clone: Other DNA sequences in the sample encode the same CDR3. This rearrangement joins TRBV9 to TRBJ2-1; weak D call: TRBD2 (6 bases). Trimming left V 0 bases short and J 4 bases short, with 11 bases between. CDR1 is SGDLS, CDR2 YYNGEE, per germline. CDR3 length: 15 amino acids. In DNA, the CDR3 is TGTGCCAGCAGCGTAGGGTCGGGAGAATACAATGAGCAGTTCTTC. Translating gives CASSVGSGEYNEQFF. Combining the CDR3 with reference TRBV9 and TRBJ2-1 gives the whole variable domain DSGVTQTPKHLITATGQRVTLRCSPRSGDLSVYWYQQSLDQGLQFLIQYYNGEERAKGNILERFSAQQFPDLHSELNLSSLELGDSALYFCASSVGSGEYNEQFFGPGTRLTVL.

V gene TRBV6-5 combines with J gene TRBJ2-7; 7 bases are shared with TRBD2. Trimming at V came to 7 bases and at J to 3 bases, leaving 6 bases not matched to a gene. The CDR3 is 13 amino acids. Germline CDR1 is MNHEY and CDR2 is SVGAGI. The CDR3 DNA follows: TGTGCCAGCAACCAAATAGCGGGCTACGAGCAGTACTTC. Translated, it gives CASNQIAGYEQYF.

The genes are TRBV30 and TRBJ1-1; D is undetermined. The length of the CDR3 is 13 residues. V shed 0 bases and J shed 1 base, with 6 bases lying between them. Germline lookup yields CDR1 GTSNPN and CDR2 SVGIG (reference sequence). Here the CDR3 DNA reads TGTGCCTGGAGTGTACTGGGGAACACTGAAGCTTTCTTT. This encodes CAWSVLGNTEAFF.